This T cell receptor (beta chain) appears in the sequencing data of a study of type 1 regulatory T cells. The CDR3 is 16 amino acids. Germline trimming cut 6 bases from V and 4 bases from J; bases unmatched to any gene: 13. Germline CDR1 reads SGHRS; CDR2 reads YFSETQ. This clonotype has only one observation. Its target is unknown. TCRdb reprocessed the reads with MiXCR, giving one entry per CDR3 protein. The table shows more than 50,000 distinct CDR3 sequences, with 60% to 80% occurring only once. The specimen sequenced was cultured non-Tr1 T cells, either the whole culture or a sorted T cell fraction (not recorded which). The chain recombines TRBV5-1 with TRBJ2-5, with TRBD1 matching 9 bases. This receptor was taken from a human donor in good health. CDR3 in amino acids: CASIDTGTGSTETQYF. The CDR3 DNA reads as TGCGCCAGCATCGACACCGGGACAGGGTCCACAGAGACCCAGTACTTC. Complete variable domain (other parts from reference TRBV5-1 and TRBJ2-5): KAGVTQTPRYLIKTRGQQVTLSCSPISGHRSVSWYQQTPGQGLQFLFEYFSETQRNKGNFPGRFSGRQFSNSRSEMNVSTLELGDSALYLCASIDTGTGSTETQYFGPGTRLLVL.